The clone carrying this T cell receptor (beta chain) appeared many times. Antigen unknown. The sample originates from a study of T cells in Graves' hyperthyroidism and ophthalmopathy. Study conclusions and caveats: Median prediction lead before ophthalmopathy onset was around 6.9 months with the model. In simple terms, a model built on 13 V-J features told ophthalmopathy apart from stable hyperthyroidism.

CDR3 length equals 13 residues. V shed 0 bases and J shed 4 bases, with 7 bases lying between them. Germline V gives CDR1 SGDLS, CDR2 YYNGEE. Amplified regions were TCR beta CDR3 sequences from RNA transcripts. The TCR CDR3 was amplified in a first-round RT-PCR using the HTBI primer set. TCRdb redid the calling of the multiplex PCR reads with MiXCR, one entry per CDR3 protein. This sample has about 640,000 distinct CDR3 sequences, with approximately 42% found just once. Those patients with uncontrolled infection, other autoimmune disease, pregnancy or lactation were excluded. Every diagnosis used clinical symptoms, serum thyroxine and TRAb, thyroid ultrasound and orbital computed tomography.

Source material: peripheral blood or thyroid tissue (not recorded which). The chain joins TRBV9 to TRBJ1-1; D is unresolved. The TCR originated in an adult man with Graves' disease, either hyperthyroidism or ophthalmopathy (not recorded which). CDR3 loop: CASSVETGTEAFF. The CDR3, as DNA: TGTGCCAGCAGCGTAGAGACGGGCACTGAAGCTTTCTTT.